Following are 20 T cell receptor beta chains from one sample sequenced in a study of identical twins. TCRdb re-analysed the 5' RACE reads in MiXCR, keeping a single row per CDR3 protein. The sample has fewer than 450,000 distinct CDR3 sequences; roughly 9% are singletons. Input material: naive T cells sorted from blood. The source of these receptors is a woman in her forties or fifties in good health.

The rearrangement links TRBV5-1 to TRBJ1-6; a possible D gene is TRBD1 (5 bases). Germline values: CDR1 SGHRS, CDR2 YFSETQ. This CDR3 region has 18 residues. V shed 5 bases and J shed 0 bases, with 18 bases lying between them. The CDR3 DNA reads TGCGCCAGCAGACTCCGGGACCCACAGAGCTCCTATAATTCACCCCTCCACTTT. This codes for CASRLRDPQSSYNSPLHF.

The V call is TRBV25-1, the J call TRBJ2-5; a possible D gene is TRBD2 (6 bases). The CDR3 has 14 amino acids. V was pared by 3 bases and J by 5 bases, with 13 bases between. Germline V gives CDR1 MGHDK, CDR2 SYGVNS. CDR3 protein: CASSDAGRGETQYF. The CDR3 region has the DNA TGTGCCAGCAGTGATGCGGGACGGGGCGAGACCCAGTACTTC.

The chain uses TRBV4-1 and TRBJ2-7, with TRBD1 matching over 7 bases. V gave up 2 bases and J gave up 7 bases; unmatched junction bases: 5. CDR1 is MGHRA and CDR2 is YSYEKL in the germline V gene. The CDR3 has 13 amino acids. This CDR3 is CASSQTTTGEQYF. The CDR3 bases are TGCGCCAGCAGCCAAACCACGACAGGGGAGCAGTACTTC.

This clonotype was seen more than once but under ten times. This sequence joins TRBV24-1 and TRBJ2-5, with D hard to call. Germline-derived CDR1 and CDR2 are KGHDR and SFDVKD. V gave up 0 bases and J gave up 3 bases, with 19 bases separating them. The CDR3 extends over 18 amino acids. CDR3 nucleotides: TGTGCCACCAGTGATTTGCCATCATCCTCTCCCAGGAAAGAGACCCAGTACTTC. As protein: CATSDLPSSSPRKETQYF.

CDR3 amino acids: CSVGAGVDTGELFF. As DNA, the CDR3 is TGCAGCGTTGGGGCGGGAGTAGACACCGGGGAGCTGTTTTTT. V gene TRBV29-1 combines with J gene TRBJ2-2, with 7 bases matching TRBD2. Trimming cost V 4 bases and J 3 bases; bases outside gene matches: 5. Germline CDR1 and CDR2: SQVTM and ANQGSEA. This CDR3 contains 14 residues.

The table lists this clonotype with many counts. The V gene is TRBV4-1, the J gene TRBJ2-3; D might be TRBD2 (5 bases). The V end was cut by 5 bases, the J end by 0 bases, with 15 bases between. The CDR3 runs to 16 residues. CDR1 and CDR2 (germline): MGHRA, YSYEKL. CDR3 region: CASSTRSRESTDTQYF. The CDR3 DNA is TGCGCCAGCAGCACCCGCTCTAGGGAGAGCACAGATACGCAGTATTTT.

There are a few counts of this clonotype. The V call is TRBV5-1, the J call TRBJ2-2, with a weak D call TRBD2 (5 bases). This CDR3 region has 15 residues. V was trimmed by 0 bases and J by 4 bases, leaving 10 bases between them. Per germline, CDR1 SGHRS and CDR2 YFSETQ. Here the CDR3 DNA reads TGCGCCAGCAGCTTGGCCTTGGGGAGCACCGGGGAGCTGTTTTTT. Translated, it gives CASSLALGSTGELFF.

The genes are TRBV7-2 and TRBJ2-1; 8 bases are shared with TRBD2. V was pared by 7 bases and J by 7 bases, with 9 bases of the junction left unmatched. The germline CDR1 and CDR2 sequences are SGHTA and FQGNSA. The CDR3 spans 14 residues. The CDR3 sequence is CASKTGGRTNEQFF. The CDR3 bases are TGTGCCAGCAAAACGGGAGGGCGGACGAATGAGCAGTTCTTC.

This rearrangement joins TRBV6-5 to TRBJ2-1; D is perhaps TRBD1 (5 bases). V lost 7 bases and J 0 bases, leaving 16 bases between the germline ends. Germline loops: CDR1 MNHEY, CDR2 SVGAGI. The CDR3 has 16 amino acids. CDR3 bases: TGTGCCAGCAAACCTAGTCGACAGAGCTCCTACAATGAGCAGTTCTTC. It codes for CASKPSRQSSYNEQFF.

The V call is TRBV3-1, the J call TRBJ1-2, with TRBD1 as a possible D gene (6 bases). CDR3 length: 12 amino acids. V lost 4 bases and J lost 7, with 10 bases in between. The germline CDR1 and CDR2 sequences are LGHDT and YNNKEL (reference sequence). This chain's CDR3 is CASSPGVAGYTF. CDR3 DNA: TGTGCCAGCAGCCCAGGGGTTGCTGGCTACACCTTC.

There are a few counts of this clonotype. The gene calls are TRBV20-1 and TRBJ1-1; D remains unclear. V lost 5 bases and J lost 2, with 15 bases in between. CDR3 length: 14 amino acids. The germline V gene has CDR1 DFQATT and CDR2 SNEGSKA (reference sequence). Written as DNA, the CDR3 is TGCAGTGCTTTTCCTGAGGGCCGAAACACTGAAGCTTTCTTT. It specifies CSAFPEGRNTEAFF.

This clonotype occurred many times. Relative to the germline gene, one junction end is altered; a read error may explain this. The CDR3 protein is CASSLAGERFF. CDR3 bases: TGTGCCAGCAGTTTAGCGGGGGAGCGGTTCTTC. The chain carries TRBV12-3 or TRBV12-4 and TRBJ2-1; D could derive from TRBD1 or TRBD2 (5 bases each). This CDR3 comprises 11 residues.

The V and J genes are TRBV7-3 and TRBJ2-2; 7 nucleotides line up with TRBD2. CDR1 SGHTA and CDR2 FQGTGA come from the germline V gene. This CDR3 has 14 residues. The J segment lost 7 bases and the V segment lost 3 bases, leaving 5 bases of the junction unmatched. The CDR3 spells CASSLGRESGELFF. The CDR3 bases are TGTGCCAGCAGCTTGGGGCGGGAGAGCGGGGAGCTGTTTTTT. The full variable domain, completed using reference TRBV7-3 and TRBJ2-2, is GAGVSQTPSNKVTEKGKYVELRCDPISGHTALYWYRQSLGQGPEFLIYFQGTGAADDSGLPNDRFFAVRPEGSVSTLKIQRTERGDSAVYLCASSLGRESGELFFGEGSRLTVL.

The table lists this clonotype with many counts. This chain links TRBV20-1 with TRBJ1-1; D not resolved. CDR1 and CDR2 from the germline V gene are DFQATT and SNEGSKA (reference sequence). The CDR3 covers 12 residues. Between the trimmed V and J ends, which lost 1 base and 1 base, there was a span of 4 bases. The CDR3 loop is CSARAGNTEAFF. CDR3 nucleotide sequence: TGCAGTGCTAGAGCCGGGAACACTGAAGCTTTCTTT.

This clonotype occurred a few times. This rearrangement joins TRBV9 to TRBJ1-3; unclear D gene. Germline V gives CDR1 SGDLS, CDR2 YYNGEE. There are 15 residues in the CDR3. V lost 0 bases to trimming and J lost 0 bases, with 7 bases between them. In nucleotides, the CDR3 is TGTGCCAGCAGCGTAGACCAGCACTCTGGAAACACCATATATTTT. Translated: CASSVDQHSGNTIYF.

The chain recombines TRBV2 with TRBJ2-5; D gene unclear. This CDR3 is built from 14 residues. Trimming took off 3 bases at V and 0 bases at J, with 8 bases between the two ends. The germline V gene encodes CDR1 SNHLY and CDR2 FYNNEI. CDR3: CASSEQRYQETQYF. The CDR3 DNA reads as TGTGCCAGCAGTGAGCAGAGGTACCAAGAGACCCAGTACTTC.

This clonotype appeared a few times. The genes are TRBV28 and TRBJ1-2; D unresolved. V was pared by 7 bases and J by 8 bases, with 17 bases between. Per germline, CDR1 MDHEN and CDR2 SYDVKM. The CDR3 spans 13 residues. This CDR3 reads CASTPPGSAGYTF. In nucleotides, the CDR3 is TGTGCCAGCACCCCACCCGGTAGCGCGGGCTACACCTTC.

V gene TRBV10-3 combines with J gene TRBJ2-1, with a weak D call TRBD2 (5 bases). The CDR3 spans 14 residues. V was cut by 3 bases and J by 6 bases, with 12 bases left in between. The germline gives CDR1 ENHRY, CDR2 SYGVKD. The CDR3: CAISDGKASNEQFF. CDR3 coding DNA: TGTGCCATCAGTGACGGGAAGGCTAGCAATGAGCAGTTCTTC.

This clonotype appeared many times. The chain couples TRBV20-1 to TRBJ2-3; maybe TRBD1 (7 bases). The CDR3 totals 13 residues. Germline V gives CDR1 DFQATT, CDR2 SNEGSKA (reference sequence). The CDR3 DNA reads TGCACCATCTTAGCATCAGGGGGGGATACGCAGTATTTT. Its protein is CTILASGGDTQYF.

This clonotype was seen a handful of times. This sequence joins TRBV10-2 and TRBJ1-2; D is uncertain. V lost 11 bases and J 4 bases, leaving 14 bases between the germline ends. CDR1 and CDR2 from the germline V gene are WSHSY and SAAADI. The CDR3 contains 12 residues. The CDR3 reads CAASVQSYGYTF. The CDR3 coding sequence is TGCGCCGCAAGCGTACAGTCCTATGGCTACACCTTC.